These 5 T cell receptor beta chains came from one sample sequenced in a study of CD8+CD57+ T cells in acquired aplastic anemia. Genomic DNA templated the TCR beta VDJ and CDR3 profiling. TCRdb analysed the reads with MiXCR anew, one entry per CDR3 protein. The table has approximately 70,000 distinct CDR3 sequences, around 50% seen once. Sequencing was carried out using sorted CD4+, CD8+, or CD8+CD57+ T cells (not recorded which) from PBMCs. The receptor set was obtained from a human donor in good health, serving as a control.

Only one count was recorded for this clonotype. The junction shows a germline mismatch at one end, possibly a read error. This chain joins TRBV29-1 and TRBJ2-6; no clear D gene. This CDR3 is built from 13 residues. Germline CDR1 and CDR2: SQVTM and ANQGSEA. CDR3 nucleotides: TGCAGCGCAGGCCATCGCACCATGAACACTGAAGCTTTC. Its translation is CSAGHRTMNTEAF. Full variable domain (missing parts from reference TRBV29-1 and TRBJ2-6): SAVISQKPSRDICQRGTSLTIQCQVDSQVTMMFWYRQQPGQSLTLIATANQGSEATYESGFVIDKFPISRPNLTFSTLTVSNMSPEDSSIYLCSAGHRTMNTEAFGAGSRLTVL.

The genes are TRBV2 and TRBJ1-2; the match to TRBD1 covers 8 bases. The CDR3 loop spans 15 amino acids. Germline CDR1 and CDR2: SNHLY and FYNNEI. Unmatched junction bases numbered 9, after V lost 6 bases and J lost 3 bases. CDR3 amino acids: CASRPDRGGDYGYTF. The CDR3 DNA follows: TGTGCCAGCAGGCCCGACAGGGGAGGGGACTATGGCTACACCTTC.

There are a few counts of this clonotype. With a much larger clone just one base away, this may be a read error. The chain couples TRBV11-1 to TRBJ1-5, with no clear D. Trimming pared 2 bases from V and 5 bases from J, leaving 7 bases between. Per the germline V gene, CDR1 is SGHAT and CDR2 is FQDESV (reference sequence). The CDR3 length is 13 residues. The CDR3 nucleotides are TGTGCCAGCAGCTTAAGGTGGGATCAGCCCCAGCATTTT. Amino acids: CASSLRWDQPQHF.

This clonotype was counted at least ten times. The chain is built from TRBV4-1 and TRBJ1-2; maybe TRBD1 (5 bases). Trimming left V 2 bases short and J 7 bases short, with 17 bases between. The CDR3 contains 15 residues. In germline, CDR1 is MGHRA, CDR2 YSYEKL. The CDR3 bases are TGCGCCAGCAGCCAATCGGACATGGCAGTCGGTGGCTACACCTTC. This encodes CASSQSDMAVGGYTF.

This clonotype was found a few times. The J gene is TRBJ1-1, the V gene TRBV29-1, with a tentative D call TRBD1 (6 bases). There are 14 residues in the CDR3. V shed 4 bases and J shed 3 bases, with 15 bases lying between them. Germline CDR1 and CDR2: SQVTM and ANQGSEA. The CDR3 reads CSVGGGRGDTEAFF. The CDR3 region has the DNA TGCAGCGTTGGCGGGGGGCGAGGGGACACTGAAGCTTTCTTT. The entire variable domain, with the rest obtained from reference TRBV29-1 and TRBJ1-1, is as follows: SAVISQKPSRDICQRGTSLTIQCQVDSQVTMMFWYRQQPGQSLTLIATANQGSEATYESGFVIDKFPISRPNLTFSTLTVSNMSPEDSSIYLCSVGGGRGDTEAFFGQGTRLTVV.